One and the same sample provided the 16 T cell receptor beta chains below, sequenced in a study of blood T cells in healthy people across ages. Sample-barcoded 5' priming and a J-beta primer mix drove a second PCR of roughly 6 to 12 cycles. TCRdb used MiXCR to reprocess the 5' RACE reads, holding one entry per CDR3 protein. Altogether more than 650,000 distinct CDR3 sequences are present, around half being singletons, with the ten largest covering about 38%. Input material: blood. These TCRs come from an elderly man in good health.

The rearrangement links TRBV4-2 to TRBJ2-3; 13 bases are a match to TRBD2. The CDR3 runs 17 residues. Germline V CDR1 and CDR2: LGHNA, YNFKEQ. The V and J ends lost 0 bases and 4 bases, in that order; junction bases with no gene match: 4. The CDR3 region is CASSQDWTSGGSDTQYF. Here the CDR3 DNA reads TGTGCCAGCAGCCAAGATTGGACTAGCGGGGGCTCAGATACGCAGTATTTT.

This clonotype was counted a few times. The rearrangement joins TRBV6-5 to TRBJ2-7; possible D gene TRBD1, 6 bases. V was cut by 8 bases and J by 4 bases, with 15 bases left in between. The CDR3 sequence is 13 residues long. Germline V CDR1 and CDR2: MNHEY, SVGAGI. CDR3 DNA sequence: TGTGCCAGCGTCGGTACAGGGAGATACGAGCAGTACTTC. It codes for CASVGTGRYEQYF.

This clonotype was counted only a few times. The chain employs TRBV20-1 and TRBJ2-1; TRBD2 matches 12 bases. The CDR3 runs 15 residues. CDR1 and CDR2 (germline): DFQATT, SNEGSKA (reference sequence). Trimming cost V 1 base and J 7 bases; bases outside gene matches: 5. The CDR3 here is CSARGTSGVWNEQFF. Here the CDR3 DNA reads TGCAGTGCTAGAGGGACTAGCGGGGTGTGGAATGAGCAGTTCTTC.

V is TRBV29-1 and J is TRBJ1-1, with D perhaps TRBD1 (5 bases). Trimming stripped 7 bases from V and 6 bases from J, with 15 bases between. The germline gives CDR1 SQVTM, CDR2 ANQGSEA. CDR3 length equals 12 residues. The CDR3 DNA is TGCAGCGCCCCCATCGGGGCGGCTGAAGCTTTCTTT. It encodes CSAPIGAAEAFF.

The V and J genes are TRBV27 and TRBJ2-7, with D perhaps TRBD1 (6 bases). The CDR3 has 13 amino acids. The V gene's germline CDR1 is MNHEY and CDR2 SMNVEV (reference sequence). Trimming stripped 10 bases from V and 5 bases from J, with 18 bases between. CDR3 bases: TGTGCCACCAGAGCACACTGGACAGACGAGCAGTACTTC. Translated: CATRAHWTDEQYF.

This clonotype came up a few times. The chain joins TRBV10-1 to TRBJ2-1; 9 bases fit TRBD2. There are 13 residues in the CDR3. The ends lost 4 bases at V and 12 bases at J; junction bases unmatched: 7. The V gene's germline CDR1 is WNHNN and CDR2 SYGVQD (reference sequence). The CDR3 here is CASSGGLAPRQFF. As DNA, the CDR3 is TGCGCCAGCAGTGGGGGACTAGCCCCTAGGCAGTTCTTC.

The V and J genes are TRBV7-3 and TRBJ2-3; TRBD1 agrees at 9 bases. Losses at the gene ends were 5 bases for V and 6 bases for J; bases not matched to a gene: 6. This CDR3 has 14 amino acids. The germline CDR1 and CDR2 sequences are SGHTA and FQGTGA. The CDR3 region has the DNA TGTGCCAGCAGCGCGACAGGGGGAGGGGATACGCAGTATTTT. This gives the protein CASSATGGGDTQYF.

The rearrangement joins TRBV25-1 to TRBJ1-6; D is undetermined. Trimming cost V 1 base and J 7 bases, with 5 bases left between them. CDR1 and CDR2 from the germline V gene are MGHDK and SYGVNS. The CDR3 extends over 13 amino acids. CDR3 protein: CASSELWNSPLHF. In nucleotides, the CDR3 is TGTGCCAGCAGTGAATTGTGGAATTCACCCCTCCACTTT.

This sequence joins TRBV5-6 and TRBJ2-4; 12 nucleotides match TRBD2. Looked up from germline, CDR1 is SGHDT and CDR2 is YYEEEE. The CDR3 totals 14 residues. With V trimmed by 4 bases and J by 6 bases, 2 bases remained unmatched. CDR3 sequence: CASSMGLAGNIQYF. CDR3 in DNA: TGTGCCAGCAGCATGGGACTAGCGGGAAACATTCAGTACTTC.

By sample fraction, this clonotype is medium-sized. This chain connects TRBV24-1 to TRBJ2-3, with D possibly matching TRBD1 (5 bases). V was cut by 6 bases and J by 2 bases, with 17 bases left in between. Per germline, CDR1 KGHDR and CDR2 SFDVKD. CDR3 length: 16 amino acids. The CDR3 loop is CATSSDKGIFTDTQYF. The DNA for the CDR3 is TGTGCCACCAGTTCCGATAAGGGGATTTTCACAGATACGCAGTATTTT.

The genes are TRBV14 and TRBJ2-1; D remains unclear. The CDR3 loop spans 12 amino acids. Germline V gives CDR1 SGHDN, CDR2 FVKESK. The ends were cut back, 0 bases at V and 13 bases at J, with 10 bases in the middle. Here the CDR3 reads CASSQDWMGQFF. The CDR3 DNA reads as TGTGCCAGCAGCCAAGATTGGATGGGACAGTTCTTC.

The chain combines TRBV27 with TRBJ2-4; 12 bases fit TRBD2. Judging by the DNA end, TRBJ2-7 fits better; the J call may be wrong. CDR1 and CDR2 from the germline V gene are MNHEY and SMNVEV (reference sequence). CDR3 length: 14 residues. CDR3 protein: CATQRLAGVNEQYF. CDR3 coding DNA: TGTGCCACCCAGCGACTAGCGGGAGTCAACGAGCAGTACTTC.

CDR3 in DNA: TGTGCCACCAGCTCGGTCGCATATGGCTACACCTTC. Translating it yields CATSSVAYGYTF. The genes are TRBV24-1 and TRBJ1-2; D is unresolved. The ends were cut back, 7 bases at V and 5 bases at J, with 10 bases in the middle. From germline, CDR1 is KGHDR and CDR2 SFDVKD. This CDR3 is built from 12 residues.

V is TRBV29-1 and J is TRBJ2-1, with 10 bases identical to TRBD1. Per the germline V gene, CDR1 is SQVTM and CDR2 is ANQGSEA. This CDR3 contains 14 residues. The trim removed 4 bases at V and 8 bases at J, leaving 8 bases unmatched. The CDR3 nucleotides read TGCAGCGTTGCCCGGGACAGGGGAGGATATGAGCAGTTCTTC. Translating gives CSVARDRGGYEQFF.

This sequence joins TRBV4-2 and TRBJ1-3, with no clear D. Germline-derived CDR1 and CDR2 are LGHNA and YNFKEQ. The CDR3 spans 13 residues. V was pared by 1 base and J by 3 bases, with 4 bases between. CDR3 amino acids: CASSQADGNTIYF. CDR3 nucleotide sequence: TGTGCCAGCAGCCAAGCAGATGGAAACACCATATATTTT.

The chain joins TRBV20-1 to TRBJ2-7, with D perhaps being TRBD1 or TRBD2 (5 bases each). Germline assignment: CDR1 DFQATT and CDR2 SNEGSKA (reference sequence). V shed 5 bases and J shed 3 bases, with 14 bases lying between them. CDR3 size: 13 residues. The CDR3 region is CSAGTGPFYEQYF. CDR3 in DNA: TGCAGTGCTGGCACGGGACCGTTCTACGAGCAGTACTTC.